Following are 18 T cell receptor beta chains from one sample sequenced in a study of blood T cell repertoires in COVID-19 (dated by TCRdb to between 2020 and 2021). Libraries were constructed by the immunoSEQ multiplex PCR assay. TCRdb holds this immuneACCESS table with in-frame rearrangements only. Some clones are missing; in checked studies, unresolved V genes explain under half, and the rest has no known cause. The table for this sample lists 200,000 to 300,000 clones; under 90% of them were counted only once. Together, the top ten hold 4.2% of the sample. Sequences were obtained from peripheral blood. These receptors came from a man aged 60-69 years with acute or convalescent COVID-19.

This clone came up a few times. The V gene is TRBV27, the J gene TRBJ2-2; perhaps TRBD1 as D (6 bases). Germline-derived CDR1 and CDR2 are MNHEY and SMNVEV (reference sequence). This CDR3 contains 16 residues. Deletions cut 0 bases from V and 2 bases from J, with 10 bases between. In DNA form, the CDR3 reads TGTGCCAGCAGTTTATCGGGGACACCTAACACCGGGGAGCTGTTTTTT. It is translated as CASSLSGTPNTGELFF.

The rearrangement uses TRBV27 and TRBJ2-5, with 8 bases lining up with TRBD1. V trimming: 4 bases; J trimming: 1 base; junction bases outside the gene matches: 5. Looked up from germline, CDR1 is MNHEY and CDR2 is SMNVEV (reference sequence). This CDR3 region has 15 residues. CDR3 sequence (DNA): TGTGCCAGCAGTTCCCAGGGGGCCGGCCAAGAGACCCAGTACTTC. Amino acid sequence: CASSSQGAGQETQYF.

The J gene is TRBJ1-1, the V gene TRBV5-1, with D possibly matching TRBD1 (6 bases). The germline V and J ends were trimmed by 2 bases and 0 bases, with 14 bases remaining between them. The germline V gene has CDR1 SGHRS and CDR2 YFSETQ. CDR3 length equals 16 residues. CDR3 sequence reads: CASSFLWDTVNTEAFF. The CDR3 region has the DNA TGCGCCAGCAGCTTCCTCTGGGACACAGTGAACACTGAAGCTTTCTTT.

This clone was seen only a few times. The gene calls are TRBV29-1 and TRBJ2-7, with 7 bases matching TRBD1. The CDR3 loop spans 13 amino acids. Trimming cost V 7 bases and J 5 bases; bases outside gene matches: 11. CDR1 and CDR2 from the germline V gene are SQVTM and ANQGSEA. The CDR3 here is CSASLQGRDEQYF. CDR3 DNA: TGCAGCGCCTCTCTACAGGGGCGTGACGAGCAGTACTTC.

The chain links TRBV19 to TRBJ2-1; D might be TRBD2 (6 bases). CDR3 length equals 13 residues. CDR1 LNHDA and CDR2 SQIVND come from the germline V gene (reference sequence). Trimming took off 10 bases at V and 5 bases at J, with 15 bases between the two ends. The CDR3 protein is CATWAGGHNEQFF. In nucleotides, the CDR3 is TGTGCCACGTGGGCAGGAGGGCACAATGAGCAGTTCTTC.

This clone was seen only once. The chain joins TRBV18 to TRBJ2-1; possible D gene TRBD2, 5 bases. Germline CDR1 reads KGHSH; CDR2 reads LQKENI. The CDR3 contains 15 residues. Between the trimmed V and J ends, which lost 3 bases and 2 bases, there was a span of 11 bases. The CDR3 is CASSPTSYPYNEQFF. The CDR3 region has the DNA TGTGCCAGCTCACCTACTAGTTATCCCTACAATGAGCAGTTCTTC.

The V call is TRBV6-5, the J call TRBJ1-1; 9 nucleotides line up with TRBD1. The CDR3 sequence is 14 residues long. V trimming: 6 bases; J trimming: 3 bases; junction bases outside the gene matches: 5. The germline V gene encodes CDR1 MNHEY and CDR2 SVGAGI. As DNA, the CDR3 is TGTGCCAGCAGCTACAGGGGGCGCGACACTGAAGCTTTCTTT. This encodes CASSYRGRDTEAFF.

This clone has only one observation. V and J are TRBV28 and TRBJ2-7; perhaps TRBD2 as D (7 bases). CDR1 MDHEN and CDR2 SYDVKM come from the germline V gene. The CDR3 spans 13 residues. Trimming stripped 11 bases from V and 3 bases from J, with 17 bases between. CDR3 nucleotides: TGTGCCCCCGTCCTAAGGGGGGGCTACGAGCAGTACTTC. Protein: CAPVLRGGYEQYF.

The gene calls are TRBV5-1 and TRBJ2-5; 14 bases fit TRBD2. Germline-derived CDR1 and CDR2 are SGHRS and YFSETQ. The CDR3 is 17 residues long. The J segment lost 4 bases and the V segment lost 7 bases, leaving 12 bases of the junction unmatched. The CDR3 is CASRAGAGLAGVETQYF. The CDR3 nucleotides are TGCGCCAGCCGCGCGGGGGCGGGACTAGCGGGAGTAGAGACCCAGTACTTC.

The CDR3 loop is CASSARSSQETQYF. The CDR3 DNA is TGTGCCAGCTCCGCCAGGTCGAGCCAAGAGACCCAGTACTTC. The rearrangement links TRBV6-5 to TRBJ2-5; the D is unclear. V was clipped by 8 bases and J by 1 base, with 14 bases between them. The CDR3 is 14 residues long. Germline V gene lookup returns CDR1 MNHEY and CDR2 SVGAGI.

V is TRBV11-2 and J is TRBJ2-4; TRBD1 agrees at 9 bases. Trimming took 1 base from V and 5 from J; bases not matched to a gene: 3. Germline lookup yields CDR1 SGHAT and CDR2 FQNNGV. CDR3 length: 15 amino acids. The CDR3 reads CASSLGTGVENIQYF. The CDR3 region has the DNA TGTGCCAGCAGCTTAGGGACAGGGGTGGAAAACATTCAGTACTTC.

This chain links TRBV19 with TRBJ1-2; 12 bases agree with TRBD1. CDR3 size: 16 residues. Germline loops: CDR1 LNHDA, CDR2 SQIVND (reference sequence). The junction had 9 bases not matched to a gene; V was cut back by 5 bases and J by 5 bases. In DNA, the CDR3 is TGTGCCAGTAGTCCCGGGACAGGGGGCGCGGGGTATGGCTACACCTTC. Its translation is CASSPGTGGAGYGYTF.

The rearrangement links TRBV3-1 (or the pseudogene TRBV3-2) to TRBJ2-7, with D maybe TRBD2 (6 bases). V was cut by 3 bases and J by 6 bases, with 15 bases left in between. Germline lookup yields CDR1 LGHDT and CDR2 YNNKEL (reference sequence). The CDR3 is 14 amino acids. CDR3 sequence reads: CASSQGFPGGEQYF. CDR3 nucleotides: TGTGCCAGCAGCCAGGGATTCCCCGGGGGCGAGCAGTACTTC.

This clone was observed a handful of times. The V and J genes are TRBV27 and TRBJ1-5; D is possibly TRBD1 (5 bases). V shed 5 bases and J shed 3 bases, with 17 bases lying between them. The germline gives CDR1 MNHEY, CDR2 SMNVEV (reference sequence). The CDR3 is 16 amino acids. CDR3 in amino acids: CASSPWGGDLNQPQHF. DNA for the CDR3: TGTGCCAGCAGTCCCTGGGGAGGGGACCTCAATCAGCCCCAGCATTTT.

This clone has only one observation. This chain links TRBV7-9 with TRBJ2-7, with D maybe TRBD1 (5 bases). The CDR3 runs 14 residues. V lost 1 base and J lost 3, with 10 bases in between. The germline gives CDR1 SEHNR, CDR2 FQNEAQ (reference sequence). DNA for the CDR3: TGTGCCAGCAGCTTAGAATCCAGGGTCTACGAGCAGTACTTC. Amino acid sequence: CASSLESRVYEQYF.

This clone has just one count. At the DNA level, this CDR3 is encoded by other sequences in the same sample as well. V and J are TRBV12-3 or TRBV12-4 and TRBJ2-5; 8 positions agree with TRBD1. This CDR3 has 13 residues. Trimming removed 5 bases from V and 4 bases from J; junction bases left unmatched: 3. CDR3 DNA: TGTGCCAGCAGTCCCGGACAGGGAGAGACCCAGTACTTC. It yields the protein CASSPGQGETQYF.

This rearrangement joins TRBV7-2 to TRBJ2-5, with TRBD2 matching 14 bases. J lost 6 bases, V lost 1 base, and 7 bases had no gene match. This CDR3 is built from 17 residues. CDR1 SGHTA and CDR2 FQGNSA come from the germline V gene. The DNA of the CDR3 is TGTGCCAGCAGCTTAGGGCGGGGGACTAGCGGGAGAAAGACCCAGTACTTC. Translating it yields CASSLGRGTSGRKTQYF.

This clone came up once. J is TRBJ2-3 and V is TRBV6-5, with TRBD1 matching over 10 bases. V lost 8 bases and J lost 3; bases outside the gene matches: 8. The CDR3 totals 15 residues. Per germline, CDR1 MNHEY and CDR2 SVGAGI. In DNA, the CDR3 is TGTGCCAGCGGATCAGGGACAGGGGTGACAGATACGCAGTATTTT. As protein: CASGSGTGVTDTQYF.